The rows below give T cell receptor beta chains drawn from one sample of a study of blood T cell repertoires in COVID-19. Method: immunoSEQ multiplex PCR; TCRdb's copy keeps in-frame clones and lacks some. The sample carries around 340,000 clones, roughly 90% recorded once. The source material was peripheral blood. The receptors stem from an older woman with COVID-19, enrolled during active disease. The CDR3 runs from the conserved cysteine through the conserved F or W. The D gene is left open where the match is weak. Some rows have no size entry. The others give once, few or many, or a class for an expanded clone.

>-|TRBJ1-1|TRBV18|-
CASSPPWGNTEAFF
TGTGCCAGCTCACCACCTTGGGGCAACACTGAAGCTTTCTTT
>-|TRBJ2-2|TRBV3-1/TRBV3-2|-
CASSQIVNTGELFF
TGTGCCAGCAGCCAAATAGTTAACACCGGGGAGCTGTTTTTT
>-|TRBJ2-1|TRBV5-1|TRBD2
CASSSGTSGGVSSYNEQFF
TGCGCCAGCAGCTCCGGGACTAGCGGGGGGGTGAGCTCCTACAATGAGCAGTTCTTC
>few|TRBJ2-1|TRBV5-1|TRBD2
CASSLDGTSGGHEQFF
TGCGCCAGCAGCTTGGATGGGACTAGCGGGGGCCATGAGCAGTTCTTC
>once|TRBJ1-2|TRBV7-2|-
CASSLDAGTDYGYTF
TGTGCCAGCAGCTTAGACGCGGGTACAGACTATGGCTACACCTTC
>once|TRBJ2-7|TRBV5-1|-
CASSLVQGEGYEQYF
TGCGCCAGCAGCTTGGTACAGGGCGAAGGCTACGAGCAGTACTTC
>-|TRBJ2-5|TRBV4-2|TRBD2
CASSRFSGGPRQETQYF
TGTGCCAGCAGCCGATTTAGCGGGGGGCCGCGCCAAGAGACCCAGTACTTC
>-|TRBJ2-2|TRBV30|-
CAWRWGAGELFF
TGTGCCTGGCGGTGGGGCGCCGGGGAGCTGTTTTTT
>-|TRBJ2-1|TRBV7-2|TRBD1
CASSLRVGQGGHNEQFF
TGTGCCAGCAGTCTTCGAGTGGGACAGGGAGGCCACAATGAGCAGTTCTTC
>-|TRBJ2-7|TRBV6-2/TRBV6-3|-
CASSYAGTYEQYF
TGTGCCAGCAGTTACGCGGGAACCTACGAGCAGTACTTC
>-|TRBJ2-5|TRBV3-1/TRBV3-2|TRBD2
CASSLSSGGASETQYF
TGTGCCAGCAGCCTCAGTAGCGGGGGGGCTTCGGAGACCCAGTACTTC
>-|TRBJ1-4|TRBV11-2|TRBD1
CASSLDRAHPGKLFF
TGTGCCAGCAGCCTCGACAGGGCCCATCCGGGGAAACTGTTTTTT
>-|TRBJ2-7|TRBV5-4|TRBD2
CASSYSSGSYEQYF
TGTGCCAGCAGCTACTCTAGCGGCTCCTACGAGCAGTACTTC
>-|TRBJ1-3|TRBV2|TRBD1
CASRGDRVSGNTIYF
TGTGCCAGCAGGGGGGACAGGGTCTCTGGAAACACCATATATTTT
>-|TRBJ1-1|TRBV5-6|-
CASSLLGLRTEAFF
TGTGCCAGCAGCTTGCTAGGCCTGAGGACTGAAGCTTTCTTT
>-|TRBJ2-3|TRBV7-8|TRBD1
CASSPYSGQGWVDTQYF
TGTGCCAGCAGCCCCTACTCTGGACAGGGGTGGGTAGATACGCAGTATTTT
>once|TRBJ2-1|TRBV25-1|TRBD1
CASSEHTGGKDEQFF
TGTGCCAGCAGTGAACACACAGGGGGTAAAGATGAGCAGTTCTTC
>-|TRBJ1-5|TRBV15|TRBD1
CATSRKSGTGNQPQHF
TGTGCCACCAGCAGGAAGTCCGGGACAGGGAATCAGCCCCAGCATTTT
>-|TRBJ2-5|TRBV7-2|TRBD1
CASSRGQGETQYF
TGTGCCAGCAGCCGGGGACAGGGAGAGACCCAGTACTTC
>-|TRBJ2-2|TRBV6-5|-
CASMTGRGTGELFF
TGTGCCAGCATGACGGGCAGGGGCACCGGGGAGCTGTTTTTT
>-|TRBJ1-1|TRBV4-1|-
CASSTEFTTGFRAFF
TGCGCCAGCAGCACGGAATTCACCACAGGTTTTAGAGCTTTCTTT
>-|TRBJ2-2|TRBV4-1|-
CASSQDRGANTGELFF
TGCGCCAGCAGCCAAGACAGGGGTGCGAACACCGGGGAGCTGTTTTTT
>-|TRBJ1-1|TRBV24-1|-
CATSELTVTPLNTEAFF
TGTGCCACCAGTGAACTGACTGTCACCCCCTTGAACACTGAAGCTTTCTTT
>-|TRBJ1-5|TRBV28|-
CASREGTVNQPQHF
TGTGCCAGCAGGGAGGGAACAGTCAATCAGCCCCAGCATTTT
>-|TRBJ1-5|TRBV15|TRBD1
CATSRGLTGNQPQHF
TGTGCCACCAGCAGGGGTTTGACAGGGAATCAGCCCCAGCATTTT
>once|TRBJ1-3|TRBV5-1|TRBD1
CASSLQGANSGNTIYF
TGCGCCAGCAGCTTACAGGGGGCGAACTCTGGAAACACCATATATTTT
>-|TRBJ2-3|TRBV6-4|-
CASSDSNGGDTQYF
TGTGCCAGCAGTGACTCGAACGGAGGTGATACGCAGTATTTT
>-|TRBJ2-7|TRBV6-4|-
CASCPGEQYF
TGTGCCAGTTGCCCCGGCGAGCAGTACTTC
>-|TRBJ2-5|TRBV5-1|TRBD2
CASSLVSGGALETQYF
TGCGCCAGCAGCTTGGTGAGCGGGGGGGCCCTGGAGACCCAGTACTTC
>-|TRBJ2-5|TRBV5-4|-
CASSLERRRETQYF
TGTGCCAGCAGCTTGGAGCGGCGACGGGAGACCCAGTACTTC
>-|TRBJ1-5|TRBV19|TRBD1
CASNGQGGGQPQHF
TGTGCCAGTAACGGACAGGGGGGAGGCCAGCCCCAGCATTTT
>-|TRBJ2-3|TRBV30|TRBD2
CAWRSSGGPGTQYF
TGTGCCTGGAGATCTAGCGGGGGGCCGGGTACGCAGTATTTT
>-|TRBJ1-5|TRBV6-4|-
CASSEVYWFGPQHF
TGTGCCAGCAGTGAAGTCTACTGGTTCGGGCCCCAGCATTTT
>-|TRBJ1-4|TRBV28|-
CASSKSSATNEKLFF
TGTGCCAGCAGCAAGTCCAGCGCAACTAATGAAAAACTGTTTTTT
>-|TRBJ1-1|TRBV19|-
CASSIGARGRWGTEAFF
TGTGCCAGTAGTATAGGGGCTAGGGGGAGATGGGGCACTGAAGCTTTCTTT
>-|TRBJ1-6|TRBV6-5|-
CASEVSKSPLHF
TGTGCCAGCGAGGTCAGCAAATCACCCCTCCACTTT
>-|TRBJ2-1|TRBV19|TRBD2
CASSIRGSGLYNEQFF
TGTGCCAGTAGTATAAGAGGTAGCGGGCTTTACAATGAGCAGTTCTTC
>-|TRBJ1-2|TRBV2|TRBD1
CASSETGNGYTF
TGTGCCAGCAGTGAGACAGGGAATGGCTACACCTTC
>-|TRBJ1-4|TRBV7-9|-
CASSLRQGSTNEKLFF
TGTGCCAGCAGCTTAAGGCAGGGGTCAACTAATGAAAAACTGTTTTTT
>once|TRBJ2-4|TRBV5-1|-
CASSLLGPLVSDIQYF
TGCGCCAGCAGCTTGTTGGGGCCCCTGGTTAGTGACATTCAGTACTTC
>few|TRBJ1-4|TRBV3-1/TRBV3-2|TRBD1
CASSQGTGTEKLFF
TGTGCCAGCAGCCAAGGGACAGGGACCGAAAAACTGTTTTTT
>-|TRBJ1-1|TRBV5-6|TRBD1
CASSPTGTGITEAFF
TGTGCCAGCAGCCCCACCGGGACAGGGATCACTGAAGCTTTCTTT
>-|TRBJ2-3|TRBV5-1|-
CASSLPQTGTDTQYF
TGCGCCAGCAGCTTGCCACAAACAGGAACAGATACGCAGTATTTT
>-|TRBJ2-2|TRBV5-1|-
CASSLIAPNTGELFF
TGCGCCAGCAGCTTAATAGCCCCGAACACCGGGGAGCTGTTTTTT
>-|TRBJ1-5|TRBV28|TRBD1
CASSFGDRQNQPQHF
TGTGCCAGCAGTTTTGGGGACAGACAAAATCAGCCCCAGCATTTT
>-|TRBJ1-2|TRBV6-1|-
CASSDSYGYTF
TGTGCCAGCAGTGACAGCTATGGCTACACCTTC